The clone carrying this TCR beta chain was found once. Its antigen is unidentified. This specimen comes from a study of cytomegalovirus exposure and HLA in healthy donors. Findings of the study overall: Near-uniform donor sequencing depth was presumed by presence/absence analyses. Previous analysis showed most TCR beta V segments were productive about 87% or about 30% of the time. Diagnosis of cytomegalovirus status made by the classifier reportedly showed high specificity and sensitivity.

Vbeta (60) and Jbeta (13) primers were used in the PCR. Sequencing was performed with immunoSEQ multiplex PCR; in TCRdb, only in-frame clones are kept and a portion is missing. The data hold approximately 120,000 clones, with roughly 74% observed a single time. J was trimmed by 2 bases and V by 1 base; bases with no gene match: 5. Germline values: CDR1 SGHAT, CDR2 FQNNGV. The CDR3 sequence is 15 residues long. The rearrangement links TRBV11-2 to TRBJ2-7, with 7 bases that match TRBD2. Material for sequencing was PBMCs. This receptor was obtained from a woman between 45 and 65 years old in good health and CMV-seropositive. The CDR3 bases are TGTGCCAGCAGCTTAGTCGCGGGGGTGCCCTACGAGCAGTACTTC. Amino acids: CASSLVAGVPYEQYF.